The 5 T cell receptor beta chains given below trace back to one sample, sequenced in a study of Graves' ophthalmopathy and Graves' hyperthyroidism. As the template, RNA transcripts were used to amplify TCR beta CDR3 regions. An opening RT-PCR round employed HTBI primers and preceded a second-round multiplex PCR. Each CDR3 protein gets one entry after TCRdb re-called the multiplex PCR reads with MiXCR. The sample shows around 1,200,000 distinct CDR3 sequences, about 36% of them seen only once. The sequenced sample was peripheral blood or thyroid tissue (not recorded which). The receptors shown here come from an adult man with Graves' hyperthyroidism.

The chain has TRBV12-3 or TRBV12-4 and TRBJ1-4; the match to TRBD1 covers 7 bases. This CDR3 region has 13 residues. The junction had 7 bases not matched to a gene; V was cut back by 7 bases and J by 8 bases. The CDR3 sequence: CASKSPGGEKLFF. Here the CDR3 DNA reads TGTGCCAGCAAAAGTCCAGGGGGGGAAAAACTGTTTTTT.

The chain links TRBV15 to TRBJ2-7; D uncertain. From germline, CDR1 is LNHNV and CDR2 YYDKDF (reference sequence). Trimming cost V 3 bases and J 3 bases, with 12 bases left between them. The CDR3 is 14 residues long. CDR3: CATSRAGVNYEQYF. Here the CDR3 DNA reads TGTGCCACCAGCAGGGCCGGAGTTAACTACGAGCAGTACTTC.

J is TRBJ1-4 and V is TRBV5-6; D call uncertain. This CDR3 is built from 13 residues. CDR1 is SGHDT and CDR2 is YYEEEE in the germline V gene. Trimming removed 2 bases at V and 3 bases at J, with 5 bases between. Here the CDR3 DNA reads TGTGCCAGCAGCTTCCAGTCTAATGAAAAACTGTTTTTT. Amino acids: CASSFQSNEKLFF.

In the case of this clonotype: A much larger clone differs from this one at a single base, so this may be a read error. This chain joins TRBV2 and TRBJ2-7; D perhaps matches TRBD2 (5 bases). This CDR3 region has 13 residues. Germline CDR1 reads SNHLY; CDR2 reads FYNNEI. The CDR3 spells CASGEGTNYEQYF. The CDR3 nucleotides read TGTGCCAGCGGTGAGGGCACTAACTACGAGCAGTACTTC.

The chain links TRBV2 to TRBJ1-2; TRBD1 agrees at 7 bases. V shed 6 bases, J shed 9 bases, and the junction held 7 bases outside the gene matches. Germline V gene sequence: CDR1 SNHLY, CDR2 FYNNEI. This CDR3 has 12 residues. Written as DNA, the CDR3 is TGTGCCAGCAGAGTCGACAGGGTTAGCTACACCTTC. This sequence encodes CASRVDRVSYTF.